One and the same sample provided the 7 T cell receptor beta chains below, sequenced in a study of regulatory T cells in long-lasting Graves disease. Time point specified: persistent/refractory GD, antithyroid drugs over 5 years with positive TRAb. RNA isolated from PBMCs was used to make the TCR library. The TCR beta library used iRepertoire HTBI primers with Arm-PCR amplification of CDR3. TCRdb reprocessed the multiplex PCR reads via MiXCR and lists one record per CDR3 protein. The table has approximately 400,000 distinct CDR3 sequences, around 22% seen once. The sample was peripheral blood mononuclear cells (PBMCs), taken when the disease was refractory, from a patient treated with antithyroid drugs. The receptors derive from a female donor with Graves disease.

The chain is built from TRBV29-1 and TRBJ1-1; D possibly corresponds to TRBD1 (6 bases). CDR3 length: 15 amino acids. Per germline, CDR1 SQVTM and CDR2 ANQGSEA. The CDR3 here is CSFYGGGAMNTEAFF. Here the CDR3 DNA reads TGCAGTTTCTATGGGGGGGGGGCAATGAACACTGAAGCTTTCTTT.

This clonotype was picked up a small number of times. This chain connects TRBV7-2 to TRBJ2-5; 8 nucleotides match TRBD1. In germline, CDR1 is SGHTA, CDR2 FQGNSA. The J segment lost 5 bases and the V segment lost 5 bases, leaving 10 bases of the junction unmatched. The CDR3 runs to 15 residues. The CDR3 here is CASSERVTGEETQYF. CDR3 nucleotides: TGTGCCAGCAGCGAGCGAGTGACAGGGGAGGAGACCCAGTACTTC.

The chain couples TRBV2 to TRBJ2-7; no definite D call. The germline V gene has CDR1 SNHLY and CDR2 FYNNEI. The CDR3 extends over 12 amino acids. Trimming pared 5 bases from V and 3 bases from J, leaving 8 bases between. The CDR3 loop reads CASSLYIYEQYF. CDR3 nucleotide sequence: TGTGCCAGCAGTTTATACATCTACGAGCAGTACTTC.

For this clonotype: A much more abundant neighbour one base away suggests this may be a read error. The chain combines TRBV6-1 with TRBJ1-2; no clear D gene. Germline loops: CDR1 MNHNS, CDR2 SASEGT. This CDR3 has 11 amino acids. The CDR3 DNA sequence: TGTGCGTCGCGTCGGGCGTCCGGCTACACCTTC. This sequence encodes CASRRASGYTF.

V usage is TRBV20-1 and J usage is TRBJ2-7; D is perhaps TRBD2 (5 bases). CDR1 DFQATT and CDR2 SNEGSKA come from the germline V gene (reference sequence). Deletions cut 0 bases from V and 3 bases from J, with 15 bases between. CDR3 length equals 15 residues. CDR3 in amino acids: CSARDRGKTFYEQYF. The CDR3 DNA sequence: TGCAGTGCTAGAGATCGAGGGAAAACCTTCTACGAGCAGTACTTC.

This chain connects TRBV2 to TRBJ1-1, with 8 bases matching TRBD1. V dropped 2 bases and J dropped 1; count of bases not matched to a gene: 3. The V gene's germline CDR1 is SNHLY and CDR2 FYNNEI. This CDR3 is 15 amino acids long. CDR3 coding DNA: TGTGCCAGCAGTGAATCAGGGGGCAAGAACACTGAAGCTTTCTTT. Residues: CASSESGGKNTEAFF. The full variable domain, completed using reference TRBV2 and TRBJ1-1, is EPEVTQTPSHQVTQMGQEVILRCVPISNHLYFYWYRQILGQKVEFLVSFYNNEISEKSEIFDDQFSVERPDGSNFTLKIRSTKLEDSAMYFCASSESGGKNTEAFFGQGTRLTVV.

This clonotype was seen a handful of times. The rearrangement links TRBV11-2 to TRBJ2-7; unclear D gene. The length of the CDR3 is 14 residues. Germline CDR1 SGHAT, CDR2 FQNNGV. The germline V and J ends were trimmed by 1 base and 5 bases, with 12 bases remaining between them. The CDR3 loop reads CASSLGTNLNEQYF. Written as DNA, the CDR3 is TGTGCCAGCAGCTTAGGGACGAATCTGAACGAGCAGTACTTC. Full variable domain (remainder filled in from reference TRBV11-2 and TRBJ2-7): EAGVAQSPRYKIIEKRQSVAFWCNPISGHATLYWYQQILGQGPKLLIQFQNNGVVDDSQLPKDRFSAERLKGVDSTLKIQPAKLEDSAVYLCASSLGTNLNEQYFGPGTRLTVT.